This T cell receptor beta chain is drawn from a study of CD8+ T cells in alopecia areata. Study-level points and caveats: Tofacitinib significantly brought down scalp clonality and expanded CD8+ clones among top 100.

RNA was extracted and reverse transcribed into cDNA as the sequencing template. The repertoire was sequenced with immunoSEQ multiplex PCR; TCRdb's copy has only in-frame clones and lacks some. The sample shows 200,000 to 250,000 clones, roughly 66% of them seen only once. To note about this clone: No antigen is known for it.

Regarding treatment: oral pan-JAK inhibitor, 5-10 mg twice daily. The CDR3 runs 12 residues. Germline CDR1 and CDR2: SQVTM and ANQGSEA. The ends were cut back, 4 bases at V and 7 bases at J, with 10 bases in the middle. The source is a human donor with alopecia areata. Sample: CD4+ T cells sorted from blood, taken at approximately week 45, from a patient treated with tofacitinib. V is TRBV29-1 and J is TRBJ1-4; no firm D call. The CDR3 is CSVAREGEKLFF. The CDR3 DNA sequence: TGCAGCGTTGCCCGGGAGGGTGAAAAACTGTTTTTT.